This record looks at one T cell receptor beta chain sequence and its context. J was trimmed by 6 bases and V by 8 bases; bases with no gene match: 12. Germline values: CDR1 LGHNA, CDR2 YNFKEQ. The CDR3 loop spans 15 amino acids. The data were obtained in a study of blood T cell repertoires in COVID-19. For the study at large: Samples came from the United States, Italy and Spain, spanning acute and convalescent COVID-19. From T cells, B-cell-depleted T cells, or PBMCs came the material, which was cDNA or gDNA.

Original methodology: Amplification of reference gene primers was used by the study to estimate nucleated cell counts. The table came from immunoSEQ multiplex PCR; TCRdb's copy has only in-frame clones and leaves some out. V and J calls and clone size are copied from that table; D and trimming were computed from the DNA. The sample contains around 250,000 clones, 84% of which appear only once. The V call is TRBV4-2, the J call TRBJ2-2; 7 bases line up with TRBD2. The material sequenced was peripheral blood. This TCR was recovered from a woman aged 40 to 55 who had recovered from COVID-19. The CDR3 DNA follows: TGTGCCAGCGGGGGGATGGAGGGGAGGGCCGGGGAGCTGTTTTTT. Residues: CASGGMEGRAGELFF.